In its sample, the clone carrying this T cell receptor (beta chain) was seen a few times. The CDR3 spans 14 residues. Germline V gene lookup returns CDR1 MNHNY and CDR2 SVGAGI (reference sequence). Trimming removed 2 bases at V and 7 bases at J, with 14 bases between. This record belongs to a study of T cell repertoires in cytomegalovirus infection. On the study more broadly: Matching HLA type and CMV infection were both indicated by public TCR beta signatures.

TCRdb re-derived calls from the reads in MiXCR, one entry per CDR3 protein. Of around 260,000 distinct CDR3 sequences in the sample, 25% are singletons; the top ten hold 14%. The J gene is TRBJ1-1, the V gene TRBV6-6, with a weak D call TRBD1 (6 bases). The material sequenced was PBMCs. The TCR sequence derives from a human donor in good health (CMV status not recorded). Some clones in this sample may be carry-over from other donors' samples. The CDR3 loop is CASSYRPARGEAFF. The DNA for the CDR3 is TGTGCCAGCAGTTACAGGCCTGCCAGGGGTGAAGCTTTCTTT.